Reported below is one T cell receptor beta chain. TCRdb recomputed calls from the RT-PCR reads with MiXCR, one row per CDR3 protein. The sample contains about 680,000 distinct CDR3 sequences, approximately 15% of which appear only once. Trimming cost V 2 bases and J 6 bases, with 8 bases left between them. Germline V gene lookup returns CDR1 GTSNPN and CDR2 SVGIG (reference sequence). The CDR3 totals 12 residues. The sample was memory CD4+ T cells from blood. The origin of this receptor is a female donor in good health, serving as a healthy control. This chain uses TRBV30 with TRBJ1-5, with D tentatively TRBD1 (5 bases). CDR3 in amino acids: CAWSFRGQPQHF. The CDR3 DNA is TGTGCCTGGAGTTTTAGGGGTCAGCCCCAGCATTTT.